The rows below give T cell receptor beta chains drawn from one sample of a study of T cells in tuberculosis. Produced via immunoSEQ multiplex PCR; TCRdb's table is partial and in-frame only. The repertoire holds about 59,000 clones, 81% seen once, with 13% in the top ten. Sequences were obtained from CD1b-GMM tetramer-negative cells sorted from PBMCs. The receptors here all came from an adult woman with latent tuberculosis. Each CDR3 is given with its conserved first and last residue. D genes are given only for firm matches. Expanded clones are given a class, and other clones once, few, many or no size at all.

J gene,clone size,D gene,V gene,CDR3 protein,CDR3 DNA
TRBJ2-3,NA,NA,TRBV29-1,CSVYTGTSTDTQYF,TGCAGCGTTTACACAGGAACCAGCACAGATACGCAGTATTTT
TRBJ2-3,NA,TRBD2,TRBV18,CASSPRASGRAGDPKDTQYF,TGTGCCAGCTCACCTAGGGCTAGCGGGAGGGCCGGGGATCCCAAAGATACGCAGTATTTT
TRBJ2-3,NA,NA,TRBV30,CAWSAPGDTQYF,TGTGCCTGGAGTGCTCCGGGGGATACGCAGTATTTT
TRBJ2-6,once,TRBD1,TRBV19,CASSMGGQGAPGANVLTF,TGTGCCAGTAGTATGGGGGGACAGGGGGCACCTGGGGCCAACGTCCTGACTTTC
TRBJ1-1,NA,NA,TRBV2,CASKSPTGTEAFF,TGTGCCAGCAAGTCCCCTACGGGCACTGAAGCTTTCTTT
TRBJ1-1,NA,NA,TRBV7-8,CASSLAGGNTEAFF,TGTGCCAGCAGCTTAGCGGGGGGGAACACTGAAGCTTTCTTT
TRBJ1-6,NA,TRBD1,TRBV23-1,CASKQGLFNSPLHF,TGCGCCAGCAAACAGGGGCTTTTTAATTCACCCCTCCACTTT
TRBJ2-7,NA,NA,TRBV14,CASSTAGSLMYEQYF,TGTGCCAGCAGCACCGCAGGGTCCCTTATGTACGAGCAGTACTTC
TRBJ2-3,NA,NA,TRBV5-4,CASSLLLGANTDTQYF,TGTGCCAGCAGCTTGTTGCTGGGGGCGAACACAGATACGCAGTATTTT
TRBJ2-3,NA,NA,TRBV10-3,CAIREGGADTQYF,TGTGCCATCAGAGAAGGTGGGGCGGATACGCAGTATTTT
TRBJ2-7,NA,NA,TRBV7-7,CASSLAQGLIYEQYF,TGTGCCAGCAGCTTAGCACAGGGTCTTATCTACGAGCAGTACTTC
TRBJ1-3,few,NA,TRBV27,CASRATGGNTIYF,TGTGCCAGCAGGGCGACAGGAGGAAACACCATATATTTT
TRBJ2-7,NA,TRBD2,TRBV7-9,CASSLRTSGRAYEQYF,TGTGCCAGCAGCCTACGGACTAGCGGGAGGGCCTACGAGCAGTACTTC
TRBJ2-2,NA,TRBD2,TRBV27,CASSFRLAGGGSTGELFF,TGTGCCAGCAGTTTTCGACTAGCGGGGGGCGGGAGCACCGGGGAGCTGTTTTTT
TRBJ2-3,NA,TRBD2,TRBV5-1,CASSPGTSGSAQYF,TGCGCCAGCAGCCCCGGGACTAGCGGGAGTGCGCAGTATTTT
TRBJ1-2,NA,NA,TRBV6-1,CASSEAHAGENYGYTF,TGTGCCAGCAGTGAAGCCCATGCAGGGGAGAACTATGGCTACACCTTC
TRBJ2-3,once,TRBD1,TRBV5-1,CASSLGTGMGTDTQYF,TGCGCCAGCAGCTTGGGGACAGGGATGGGCACAGATACGCAGTATTTT
TRBJ2-2,once,NA,TRBV14,CASSQRAASNTGELFF,TGTGCCAGCAGCCAACGTGCGGCCTCGAACACCGGGGAGCTGTTTTTT
TRBJ1-1,NA,NA,TRBV5-1,CASSRLTGTTNTEAFF,TGCGCCAGCAGCCGTCTTACCGGGACAACGAACACTGAAGCTTTCTTT
TRBJ2-3,once,TRBD2,TRBV5-1,CASSLAEGGLAGEDTQYF,TGCGCCAGCAGCTTGGCGGAGGGAGGGCTAGCGGGAGAAGATACGCAGTATTTT
TRBJ1-3,once,NA,TRBV30,CAWSVIRGSGNTIYF,TGTGCCTGGAGTGTAATAAGGGGATCTGGAAACACCATATATTTT
TRBJ1-5,NA,NA,TRBV6-1,CASGLGGDQPQHF,TGTGCGAGCGGACTTGGCGGGGATCAGCCCCAGCATTTT
TRBJ2-7,few,NA,TRBV12-5,CASGIPTGMAYEQYF,TGTGCTAGTGGTATCCCCACAGGGATGGCCTACGAGCAGTACTTC
TRBJ1-1,NA,TRBD1,TRBV19,CASTHQGDEAFF,TGTGCCAGTACCCATCAGGGGGATGAAGCTTTCTTT
TRBJ1-1,NA,NA,TRBV18,CASSPRRDPGDTEAFF,TGTGCCAGCTCACCACGCCGGGACCCGGGGGACACTGAAGCTTTCTTT
TRBJ2-7,NA,NA,TRBV28,CASIANGGEQYF,TGTGCCAGCATTGCGAATGGCGGCGAGCAGTACTTC
TRBJ2-7,NA,TRBD2,TRBV4-2,CASSQEKGTRNEQYF,TGTGCCAGCAGCCAGGAGAAAGGGACTAGAAACGAGCAGTACTTC
TRBJ1-5,NA,NA,TRBV11-2,CASSLDRRQPQHF,TGTGCCAGCAGCTTAGATAGGAGGCAACCCCAGCATTTT
TRBJ2-7,NA,NA,TRBV5-1,CASSFRLASEQYF,TGCGCCAGCAGCTTTCGGCTAGCCTCCGAGCAGTACTTC
TRBJ1-3,NA,TRBD1,TRBV6-1,CASSVGQGAGNTIYF,TGTGCCAGCAGTGTCGGACAGGGGGCTGGAAACACCATATATTTT
TRBJ1-5,NA,NA,TRBV15,CATSALGGLQHF,TGTGCCACCAGCGCCCTGGGAGGGCTCCAGCATTTT
TRBJ2-1,NA,NA,TRBV5-4,CASTTGTRGGDEQFF,TGTGCCAGCACCACGGGGACTAGAGGGGGCGATGAGCAGTTCTTC
TRBJ2-3,NA,TRBD2,TRBV29-1,CSVEGGSGSTDTQYF,TGCAGCGTTGAAGGGGGTAGCGGGAGCACAGATACGCAGTATTTT
TRBJ2-5,NA,TRBD1,TRBV10-3,CAIAPGKGAETQYF,TGTGCCATCGCCCCCGGGAAGGGGGCAGAGACCCAGTACTTC
TRBJ1-6,NA,TRBD1,TRBV18,CASSPPGQGISPLHF,TGTGCCAGCTCCCCACCGGGACAGGGGATTTCCCCCCTCCACTTT
TRBJ1-1,NA,TRBD1,TRBV19,CASIPKGQGATEAFF,TGTGCCAGTATCCCTAAGGGACAGGGGGCCACTGAAGCTTTCTTT
TRBJ1-1,NA,NA,TRBV25-1,CASSEYRWGGETEAFF,TGTGCCAGCAGTGAATATCGTTGGGGAGGAGAAACTGAAGCTTTCTTT
TRBJ1-2,few,TRBD1,TRBV29-1,CSVAPTGGGDYGYTF,TGCAGCGTGGCACCAACAGGGGGAGGGGACTATGGCTACACCTTC
TRBJ1-2,NA,NA,TRBV4-1,CASSTSGVQNGYTF,TGCGCCAGCAGCACTTCGGGGGTTCAAAATGGCTACACCTTC
TRBJ2-7,NA,NA,TRBV6-1,CASSGRTANYEQYF,TGTGCCAGCAGTGGCCGGACAGCGAACTACGAGCAGTACTTC
TRBJ1-5,NA,NA,TRBV28,CASSFSTQPQHF,TGTGCCAGCAGTTTTTCTACCCAGCCCCAGCATTTT
TRBJ1-5,NA,NA,TRBV28,CASSPLGQGEQPQHF,TGTGCCAGCAGTCCCCTTGGACAAGGAGAACAGCCCCAGCATTTT
TRBJ2-7,NA,TRBD1,TRBV29-1,CSSRQGLSDEQYF,TGCAGCTCACGACAGGGGTTGTCTGACGAGCAGTACTTC
TRBJ1-5,NA,NA,TRBV19,CASSILGAGQPQHF,TGTGCCAGTAGTATCCTGGGGGCAGGACAGCCCCAGCATTTT
TRBJ2-7,NA,NA,TRBV10-2,CASRAQGSYEQYF,TGCGCCAGCAGGGCGCAGGGATCCTACGAGCAGTACTTC
TRBJ2-3,NA,TRBD2,TRBV7-6,CASSSSGSTDTQYF,TGTGCCAGCAGCTCTAGCGGGAGCACAGATACGCAGTATTTT
TRBJ1-2,NA,NA,TRBV19,CASSIVRLRDYGYTF,TGTGCCAGTAGTATAGTAAGGTTGCGGGACTATGGCTACACCTTC
TRBJ1-5,NA,NA,TRBV7-2,CASSTAQGYSGNQPQHF,TGTGCCAGCAGCACGGCGCAGGGATATAGTGGCAATCAGCCCCAGCATTTT
TRBJ1-2,NA,NA,TRBV28,CASSGNYGYTF,TGTGCCAGCAGCGGTAACTATGGCTACACCTTC
TRBJ1-5,once,NA,TRBV19,CASWGDLSQHF,TGTGCCAGTTGGGGGGACTTAAGTCAACATTTT
TRBJ2-3,NA,NA,TRBV7-9,CASRGAEGIDTQYF,TGTGCCAGCCGGGGGGCAGAAGGGATCGATACGCAGTATTTT
TRBJ2-6,NA,TRBD1,TRBV28,CASSARGRVSGANVLTF,TGTGCCAGCAGCGCCAGGGGGCGGGTGAGTGGGGCCAACGTCCTGACTTTC
TRBJ2-5,NA,NA,TRBV11-3,CASSLDQGETQYF,TGTGCCAGCAGCTTAGATCAGGGGGAGACCCAGTACTTC
TRBJ2-7,NA,TRBD2,TRBV7-8,CASTPWLADSYEQYF,TGTGCCAGCACCCCGTGGCTAGCGGACTCCTACGAGCAGTACTTC
TRBJ2-1,once,NA,TRBV5-6,CASSLTGPYNEQFF,TGTGCCAGCAGCTTGACAGGGCCTTACAATGAGCAGTTCTTC
TRBJ2-6,NA,TRBD2,TRBV25-1,CASSEKAGKASGANVLTF,TGTGCCAGCAGTGAAAAAGCGGGAAAAGCCTCTGGGGCCAACGTCCTGACTTTC